Each of the 20 T cell receptor beta chains below was sequenced from the same sample in a study of cytomegalovirus exposure and HLA in healthy donors. The PCR had 60 Vbeta and 13 Jbeta primers. Profiled with immunoSEQ multiplex PCR; TCRdb holds only in-frame clones, not every one. The repertoire holds some 100,000 clones, approximately 81% seen once, with around an eighth in the top ten. Sequencing was performed on PBMCs. The receptors were sampled from a male donor in good health and CMV-seropositive.

This clone was seen more than once but under ten times. The chain uses TRBV10-1 and TRBJ2-1; 12 bases fit TRBD1. This CDR3 contains 16 residues. The germline CDR1 and CDR2 sequences are WNHNN and SYGVQD (reference sequence). V trimming: 5 bases; J trimming: 8 bases; junction bases outside the gene matches: 10. The CDR3 region has the DNA TGCGCCAGCAGTTACCTCCGGGACAGGGGGCTGGATGAGCAGTTCTTC. This gives the protein CASSYLRDRGLDEQFF.

This clone was detected only a few times. This chain joins TRBV7-8 and TRBJ1-3; D is unresolved. The CDR3 length is 15 residues. The V and J ends lost 5 bases and 0 bases respectively, with 11 bases between them. The V gene's germline CDR1 is SGHVS and CDR2 FQNEAQ. In DNA form, the CDR3 reads TGTGCCAGCAGCGAGAGGTTTACCTCTGGAAACACCATATATTTT. Protein sequence: CASSERFTSGNTIYF.

The CDR3 DNA reads as TGTGCCAGCAGGACCGGTACAGGGAACCCTGGCGAGCAGTACTTC. Its translation is CASRTGTGNPGEQYF. V and J are TRBV27 and TRBJ2-7; TRBD1 is a possible D gene (6 bases). This CDR3 contains 15 residues. V was pared by 6 bases and J by 6 bases, with 21 bases between. CDR1 and CDR2 (germline): MNHEY, SMNVEV (reference sequence).

On this clone: One end of the junction is discordant with germline, which a read error may explain. Written as DNA, the CDR3 is TGTGCCATCAGATCCGGGGGGTTC. Its translation is CAIRSGGF. This chain joins TRBV10-3 and TRBJ2-7; 7 bases agree with TRBD2. CDR3 length equals 8 residues. Germline assignment: CDR1 ENHRY and CDR2 SYGVKD.

This clone came up a few times. This rearrangement joins TRBV19 to TRBJ1-1, with unresolved D. Trimming took 7 bases from V and 1 from J, leaving 10 bases between them. Germline V lookup: CDR1 LNHDA, CDR2 SQIVND (reference sequence). The CDR3 sequence is 13 residues long. CDR3 DNA: TGTGCCAGTAAAACGACACCGAACACTGAAGCTTTCTTT. As protein: CASKTTPNTEAFF.

J is TRBJ1-2 and V is TRBV10-3, with D perhaps TRBD1 (6 bases). The CDR3 consists of 15 residues. Germline V gives CDR1 ENHRY, CDR2 SYGVKD. V was clipped by 2 bases and J by 5 bases, with 15 bases between them. CDR3 nucleotides: TGTGCCATCAGTGAGCGTGGGGGCGCGAGTTATGGCTACACCTTC. Protein sequence: CAISERGGASYGYTF.

The chain recombines TRBV11-1 with TRBJ1-2, with TRBD1 matching over 10 bases. Germline-derived CDR1 and CDR2 are SGHAT and FQDESV (reference sequence). This CDR3 contains 14 residues. V trimming: 4 bases; J trimming: 7 bases; junction bases outside the gene matches: 6. CDR3 DNA: TGTGCCAGCAGCTCGACAGGGGGCGCCACTGGCTACACCTTC. Its protein product is CASSSTGGATGYTF.

The J gene is TRBJ1-4, the V gene TRBV6-5; D is unresolved. The CDR3 length is 15 residues. Germline V CDR1 and CDR2: MNHEY, SVGAGI. V lost 0 bases to trimming and J lost 0 bases, with 5 bases between them. Written as DNA, the CDR3 is TGTGCCAGCAGTTACTCTCGAGCAACTAATGAAAAACTGTTTTTT. This encodes CASSYSRATNEKLFF.

The chain uses TRBV4-1 and TRBJ2-7; TRBD2 might be the D (6 bases). The CDR3 length is 15 residues. V lost 1 base, J lost 2 bases, and 12 bases lay in between. Germline-derived CDR1 and CDR2 are MGHRA and YSYEKL. For the CDR3, the DNA is TGCGCCAGCAGCCAAGTCGGGGGAACACCCTACGAGCAGTACTTC. Its protein is CASSQVGGTPYEQYF.

This chain uses TRBV7-2 with TRBJ2-3, with 8 nucleotides matching TRBD2. Germline V lookup: CDR1 SGHTA, CDR2 FQGNSA. The V segment lost 5 bases and the J segment 5 bases; nucleotides outside the gene matches: 12. CDR3 length: 16 amino acids. CDR3: CASSSQSGGAVDTQYF. Written as DNA, the CDR3 is TGTGCCAGCAGCAGCCAGTCGGGGGGGGCCGTAGATACGCAGTATTTT.

The chain carries TRBV10-2 and TRBJ2-7; D might be TRBD2 (6 bases). The CDR3 totals 14 residues. V was clipped by 3 bases and J by 1 base, with 10 bases between them. The germline CDR1 and CDR2 sequences are WSHSY and SAAADI. The CDR3 sequence is CASSESGGSYEQYF. The CDR3 DNA sequence: TGCGCCAGCAGTGAATCCGGGGGTTCCTACGAGCAGTACTTC.

This clone was counted only a few times. The chain uses TRBV6-1 and TRBJ1-5; the D is unclear. Trimming pared 4 bases from V and 1 base from J, leaving 11 bases between. Looked up from germline, CDR1 is MNHNS and CDR2 is SASEGT. CDR3 length: 15 amino acids. In nucleotides, the CDR3 is TGTGCCAGCAGTGTTGAGGGCGGGAGCAATCAGCCCCAGCATTTT. Translated: CASSVEGGSNQPQHF.

Details on this clone: The same CDR3 also results from other DNA sequences found in this sample. The V and J genes are TRBV4-2 and TRBJ1-2, with D possibly TRBD1 on 5 matching bases. Germline-derived CDR1 and CDR2 are LGHNA and YNFKEQ. The ends were cut back, 1 base at V and 3 bases at J, with 9 bases in the middle. This CDR3 comprises 14 residues. CDR3 region: CASSQGGGDYGYTF. In DNA, the CDR3 is TGTGCCAGCAGCCAAGGTGGGGGGGACTATGGCTACACCTTC.

The chain couples TRBV6-5 to TRBJ1-1; perhaps TRBD1 as D (6 bases). V lost 4 bases to trimming and J lost 4 bases, with 13 bases between them. Germline lookup yields CDR1 MNHEY and CDR2 SVGAGI. This CDR3 comprises 14 residues. CDR3 nucleotides: TGTGCCAGCAGTTTCCCCACAGGGATCACTGAAGCTTTCTTT. Protein product: CASSFPTGITEAFF.

The chain recombines TRBV5-5 with TRBJ1-1; 7 bases align to TRBD1. CDR3 length equals 14 residues. V lost 4 bases, J lost 1 base, and 4 bases stayed unmatched. Germline assignment: CDR1 SGHKS and CDR2 YYEKEE (reference sequence). CDR3 in amino acids: CASSTRQGNTEAFF. The CDR3 region has the DNA TGTGCCAGCAGCACCCGACAGGGGAACACTGAAGCTTTCTTT.

This clone came up once. V gene TRBV9 combines with J gene TRBJ2-1; 8 bases are a match to TRBD1. Germline trimming cut 1 base from V and 6 bases from J; bases unmatched to any gene: 3. CDR1 and CDR2 from the germline V gene are SGDLS and YYNGEE. This CDR3 is built from 14 residues. The CDR3 sequence: CASSVSDRANEQFF. The CDR3 DNA sequence: TGTGCCAGCAGCGTATCGGACAGGGCCAATGAGCAGTTCTTC.

This clone was counted a single time. The J gene is TRBJ2-7, the V gene TRBV18; D not resolved. Per the germline V gene, CDR1 is KGHSH and CDR2 is LQKENI. The ends were cut back, 3 bases at V and 6 bases at J, with 18 bases in the middle. The CDR3 extends over 15 amino acids. The CDR3 nucleotides are TGTGCCAGCTCACCGCTAGGCACCTCCACGTTCGAGCAGTACTTC. The encoded protein is CASSPLGTSTFEQYF. Full variable domain (missing parts from reference TRBV18 and TRBJ2-7): NAGVMQNPRHLVRRRGQEARLRCSPMKGHSHVYWYRQLPEEGLKFMVYLQKENIIDESGMPKERFSAEFPKEGPSILRIQQVVRGDSAAYFCASSPLGTSTFEQYFGPGTRLTVT.

This chain joins TRBV7-9 and TRBJ2-7; 8 positions agree with TRBD1. The CDR3 extends over 15 amino acids. Germline CDR1 is SEHNR and CDR2 is FQNEAQ (reference sequence). After removal of 8 bases from V and 3 bases from J, the junction contained 12 bases not matched to a gene. The CDR3 region has the DNA TGTGCCAGCGCTTTTCCGGGACAGGAGGACTACGAGCAGTACTTC. Its translation is CASAFPGQEDYEQYF.

This rearrangement joins TRBV19 to TRBJ1-1; D may be TRBD1 (5 bases). This CDR3 has 13 residues. V was trimmed by 5 bases and J by 6 bases, leaving 13 bases between them. CDR1 and CDR2 from the germline V gene are LNHDA and SQIVND (reference sequence). The CDR3 DNA sequence: TGTGCCAGTAGTCCCCGCAGGGCCGCTGAAGCTTTCTTT. Encoded protein: CASSPRRAAEAFF.

This sequence joins TRBV5-1 and TRBJ1-1; no reliable D call. V was clipped by 3 bases and J by 1 base, with 10 bases between them. The germline CDR1 and CDR2 sequences are SGHRS and YFSETQ. The CDR3 is 14 residues long. CDR3 sequence reads: CASSWQDENTEAFF. In nucleotides, the CDR3 is TGCGCCAGCAGCTGGCAGGATGAGAACACTGAAGCTTTCTTT. The full variable domain, in which reference TRBV5-1 and TRBJ1-1 provide the parts outside the CDR3, is KAGVTQTPRYLIKTRGQQVTLSCSPISGHRSVSWYQQTPGQGLQFLFEYFSETQRNKGNFPGRFSGRQFSNSRSEMNVSTLELGDSALYLCASSWQDENTEAFFGQGTRLTVV.